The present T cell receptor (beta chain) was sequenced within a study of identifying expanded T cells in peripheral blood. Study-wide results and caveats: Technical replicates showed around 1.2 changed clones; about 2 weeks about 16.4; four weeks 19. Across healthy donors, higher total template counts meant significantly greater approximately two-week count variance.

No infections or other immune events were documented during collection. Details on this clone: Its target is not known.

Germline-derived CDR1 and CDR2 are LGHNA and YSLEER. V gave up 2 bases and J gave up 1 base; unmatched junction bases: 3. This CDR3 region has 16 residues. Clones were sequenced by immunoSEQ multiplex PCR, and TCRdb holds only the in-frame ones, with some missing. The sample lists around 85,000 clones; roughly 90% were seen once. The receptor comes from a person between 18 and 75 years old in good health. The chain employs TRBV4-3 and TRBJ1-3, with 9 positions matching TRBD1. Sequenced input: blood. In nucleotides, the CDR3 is TGCGCCAGCAGCCAATTCGGGACAGGGTCTGGAAACACCATATATTTT. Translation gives CASSQFGTGSGNTIYF.